The rows below give T cell receptor beta chains drawn from one sample of a study of T cells in Graves' hyperthyroidism and ophthalmopathy. TCRdb re-called the multiplex PCR reads through MiXCR, storing one row per CDR3 protein. The sample records some 690,000 distinct CDR3 sequences, roughly 17% being singletons. Sequencing used blood. The receptor source for this set is a man aged 50 or older with Graves' hyperthyroidism. Each CDR3 is given without its conserved first and last residue. Each record gives: J gene, D gene, V gene, CDR3 protein. A D gene is named only where the DNA matches it firmly.

j_gene: TRBJ1-5
d_gene: TRBD1
v_gene: TRBV7-9
CDR3aa: ASSLGIDREQPQH

j_gene: TRBJ2-3
d_gene: TRBD2
v_gene: TRBV27
CDR3aa: ASSFLAVTDTQY

j_gene: TRBJ2-1
d_gene: NA
v_gene: TRBV12-3/TRBV12-4
CDR3aa: ASSLEGSGTGRVDEQF

j_gene: TRBJ2-1
d_gene: TRBD2
v_gene: TRBV2
CDR3aa: ASSHGTSGRTLYTMRQF

j_gene: TRBJ2-7
d_gene: NA
v_gene: TRBV30
CDR3aa: AWSVRGTQY

j_gene: TRBJ2-1
d_gene: TRBD1
v_gene: TRBV6-1
CDR3aa: ASRPGQGFNEQF

j_gene: TRBJ2-7
d_gene: TRBD1
v_gene: TRBV30
CDR3aa: AWSIGTGPSYEQY

j_gene: TRBJ1-3
d_gene: NA
v_gene: TRBV27
CDR3aa: ASSSGQSSGNTIY

j_gene: TRBJ2-5
d_gene: TRBD1
v_gene: TRBV28
CDR3aa: ASSKQGARVETQY

j_gene: TRBJ2-3
d_gene: TRBD2
v_gene: TRBV11-2
CDR3aa: ASSLVPSGFTDTQY

j_gene: TRBJ2-7
d_gene: TRBD1
v_gene: TRBV2
CDR3aa: ASSENRGSYEQY

j_gene: TRBJ1-4
d_gene: NA
v_gene: TRBV5-6
CDR3aa: ASSFGVSNEKLF

j_gene: TRBJ2-1
d_gene: TRBD2
v_gene: TRBV12-3/TRBV12-4
CDR3aa: ASSPPWASGRALNEQF